Each of the 12 T cell receptor beta chains below was sequenced from the same sample in a study of early T cells in non-severe SARS-CoV-2 infection. One entry per CDR3 protein, called by TCRdb with MiXCR from the 5' RACE reads. The sample includes about 110,000 distinct CDR3 sequences, about an eighth seen only once; the top ten take around 3%. Material: whole blood. These receptor sequences come from an adult who was a healthcare worker with PCR-confirmed SARS-CoV-2 infection or an uninfected control (not recorded which).

This clonotype was detected only a few times. The V gene is TRBV7-3, the J gene TRBJ2-7, with D perhaps being TRBD1 or TRBD2 (5 bases each). Germline CDR1 is SGHTA and CDR2 is FQGTGA. The CDR3 sequence is 13 residues long. Trimming took off 5 bases at V and 3 bases at J, with 11 bases between the two ends. The CDR3 loop reads CASSPGASYEQYF. The CDR3 nucleotides read TGTGCCAGCAGCCCCGGGGCCAGCTACGAGCAGTACTTC.

This clonotype occurred many times. The chain combines TRBV12-3 or TRBV12-4 with TRBJ2-2, with 9 nucleotides matching TRBD1. This CDR3 is built from 15 residues. V trimming: 3 bases; J trimming: 3 bases; junction bases outside the gene matches: 2. The CDR3 spells CASSFRTGDTGELFF. The CDR3 DNA sequence: TGTGCCAGCAGTTTTCGGACAGGGGACACCGGGGAGCTGTTTTTT.

This clonotype has just a few counts. V usage is TRBV11-3 and J usage is TRBJ1-1; 8 nucleotides agree with TRBD1. V lost 5 bases to trimming and J lost 4 bases; unmatched junction nucleotides: 15. CDR1 is SGHNT and CDR2 is YENEEA in the germline V gene. The CDR3 is 17 amino acids. For the CDR3, the DNA is TGTGCCAGCAGCCCGACAGGGGTCAGATTGGGGTTCACTGAAGCTTTCTTT. Residues: CASSPTGVRLGFTEAFF.

The chain employs TRBV5-1 and TRBJ1-2; TRBD1 agrees at 8 bases. Germline V gene lookup returns CDR1 SGHRS and CDR2 YFSETQ. The CDR3 loop spans 15 amino acids. The J segment lost 4 bases and the V segment lost 6 bases, leaving 11 bases of the junction unmatched. The CDR3 reads CASTLSGQGGYGYTF. CDR3 nucleotide sequence: TGCGCCAGCACCCTATCCGGACAGGGAGGCTATGGCTACACCTTC.

This clonotype was observed a few times. The gene calls are TRBV2 and TRBJ2-3, with 7 bases aligning to TRBD2. This CDR3 is built from 15 residues. V shed 7 bases and J 11 bases; nucleotides not matched to a gene: 18. Germline V gene sequence: CDR1 SNHLY, CDR2 FYNNEI. CDR3 protein: CASIPGQASGFGQYF. CDR3 nucleotide sequence: TGTGCCAGCATCCCCGGTCAGGCTAGCGGTTTTGGGCAGTATTTT.

This clonotype showed up just a few times. The chain uses TRBV29-1 and TRBJ2-1; no firm D call. Germline CDR1 reads SQVTM; CDR2 reads ANQGSEA. V was trimmed by 6 bases and J by 7 bases, leaving 19 bases between them. This CDR3 has 14 residues. The DNA of the CDR3 is TGCAGCGTCAGTTCGGGCCAACTCCCAAATGAGCAGTTCTTC. The encoded protein is CSVSSGQLPNEQFF.

This clonotype appeared a few times. The chain is built from TRBV7-9 and TRBJ1-1, with D perhaps TRBD1 (5 bases). V was clipped by 4 bases and J by 5 bases, with 14 bases between them. Germline CDR1 SEHNR, CDR2 FQNEAQ (reference sequence). The CDR3 extends over 14 amino acids. The CDR3 loop is CASSSGRVSTEAFF. In DNA, the CDR3 is TGTGCCAGCAGCTCCGGCAGGGTTTCGACTGAAGCTTTCTTT.

The table lists this clonotype with a few counts. The rearrangement joins TRBV7-2 to TRBJ2-5; maybe TRBD2 (5 bases). Germline-derived CDR1 and CDR2 are SGHTA and FQGNSA. CDR3 size: 14 residues. V lost 2 bases, J lost 7 bases, and 14 bases lay in between. CDR3 DNA: TGTGCCAGCAGCTTACGGCGGGTCATCGGGACCCAGTACTTC. Protein: CASSLRRVIGTQYF.

This clonotype showed up just a few times. The chain has TRBV28 and TRBJ2-1; TRBD1 is a possible D gene (6 bases). Germline CDR1 is MDHEN and CDR2 is SYDVKM. Deletions cut 4 bases from V and 6 bases from J, with 19 bases between. This CDR3 has 16 residues. The CDR3 protein is CASSYRVLHTSNEQFF. The CDR3 DNA sequence: TGTGCCAGCAGTTACAGGGTTCTCCATACGTCCAATGAGCAGTTCTTC.

This clonotype was observed many times. The chain has TRBV7-3 and TRBJ2-3; D might be TRBD1 (5 bases). V lost 4 bases and J lost 0, with 8 bases in between. The CDR3 has 14 residues. Germline values: CDR1 SGHTA, CDR2 FQGTGA. The CDR3 protein is CASSSQGSTDTQYF. CDR3 bases: TGTGCCAGCAGCTCCCAGGGAAGCACAGATACGCAGTATTTT.

The chain joins TRBV6-2 or TRBV6-3 to TRBJ2-5; 7 nucleotides align to TRBD2. V trimming: 11 bases; J trimming: 3 bases; junction bases outside the gene matches: 9. Germline-derived CDR1 and CDR2 are MNHEY and SVGEGT. The length of the CDR3 is 13 residues. CDR3 sequence: CAVRDYQKETQYF. CDR3 DNA: TGTGCCGTCCGGGACTACCAGAAAGAGACCCAGTACTTC.

The sample holds many counts of this clonotype. DNA of the CDR3: TGCGCCAGCAAGGTGGGGGCGCGTGGGGAGCTGTTTTTT. This encodes CASKVGARGELFF. This chain connects TRBV10-2 to TRBJ2-2, with D tentatively TRBD1 (6 bases). The V end lost 7 bases, the J end lost 8 bases, and 14 bases lay between the germline ends. This CDR3 spans 13 amino acids. CDR1 WSHSY and CDR2 SAAADI come from the germline V gene.